These T cell receptor beta chains were read from a single sample in a study of control samples from healthy donors and cancer patients. Clones were sequenced by immunoSEQ multiplex PCR, and TCRdb holds only the in-frame ones, with some missing. This table has 90,000 to 130,000 clones, more than 75% appearing once. Sequencing used PBMCs. These receptors came from a woman aged 60-75 years with lung cancer. CDR3s include the opening cysteine and the closing phenylalanine or tryptophan. The D gene is left open where the match is weak. Clone sizes are given selectively: once, few, many, or a class where the clone is expanded.

V	J	size	D	CDR3	DNA
TRBV27	TRBJ2-1	.	.	CASSPRPPSSYNEQFF	TGTGCCAGCAGTCCCCGGCCGCCGAGCTCCTACAATGAGCAGTTCTTC
TRBV2	TRBJ2-3	.	.	CASSNRGGDTQYF	TGTGCCAGCAGTAACAGGGGAGGAGATACGCAGTATTTT
TRBV2	TRBJ2-1	.	.	CASSKGLGSNEQFF	TGTGCCAGCAGTAAGGGTCTCGGCAGCAATGAGCAGTTCTTC
TRBV13	TRBJ2-2	.	.	CASSSRVSTGELFF	TGTGCCAGCAGCTCCCGGGTTAGCACCGGGGAGCTGTTTTTT
TRBV3-1/TRBV3-2	TRBJ1-1	.	.	CASSRGGHSNTEAFF	TGTGCCAGCAGCCGAGGGGGGCACAGTAACACTGAAGCTTTCTTT
TRBV19	TRBJ1-1	.	.	CASSRGTGQGFNTEAFF	TGTGCCAGTAGTAGAGGAACGGGACAAGGGTTTAACACTGAAGCTTTCTTT
TRBV19	TRBJ2-7	.	.	CASSTGEGAPYEQYF	TGTGCCAGTAGTACCGGGGAGGGGGCTCCCTACGAGCAGTACTTC
TRBV5-1	TRBJ2-7	.	.	CASSSSGQNYEQYF	TGCGCCAGCAGCTCCTCTGGACAGAACTACGAGCAGTACTTC
TRBV30	TRBJ1-4	.	.	CAWSPDEKLFF	TGTGCCTGGAGTCCTGATGAAAAACTGTTTTTT
TRBV5-5	TRBJ1-2	.	TRBD1	CASSPLGQGANYGYTF	TGTGCCAGCAGCCCCCTCGGACAGGGAGCTAACTATGGCTACACCTTC
TRBV29-1	TRBJ1-3	.	.	CSVEFSNSGNTIYF	TGCAGCGTTGAATTCAGTAACTCTGGAAACACCATATATTTT
TRBV7-2	TRBJ2-7	.	TRBD2	CASSYPSGGASYEQYF	TGTGCCAGCAGCTACCCTAGCGGGGGGGCCTCCTACGAGCAGTACTTC
TRBV5-1	TRBJ2-7	once	.	CASSLAQGGYEQYF	TGCGCCAGCAGCTTGGCCCAGGGTGGATACGAGCAGTACTTC
TRBV28	TRBJ2-7	.	TRBD1	CASSPGQPYEQYF	TGTGCCAGCAGTCCGGGACAGCCGTACGAGCAGTACTTC
TRBV5-6	TRBJ1-2	.	.	CASSLVAANYGYTF	TGTGCCAGCAGCTTGGTGGCAGCCAACTATGGCTACACCTTC
TRBV29-1	TRBJ1-2	.	.	CSVSDIDYGYTF	TGCAGCGTGTCCGACATAGACTATGGCTACACCTTC
TRBV4-2	TRBJ2-7	.	.	CASSLSSRDEQYF	TGTGCCAGCAGCCTCTCGTCTAGGGACGAGCAGTACTTC
TRBV6-2/TRBV6-3	TRBJ2-7	once	TRBD1	CASSLPRTGAGDEQYF	TGTGCCAGCAGCCTCCCTCGTACAGGGGCAGGCGACGAGCAGTACTTC
TRBV28	TRBJ2-5	.	.	CASTGGGETQYF	TGTGCCAGCACCGGAGGGGGAGAGACCCAGTACTTC
TRBV7-9	TRBJ1-2	.	.	CASSLAGGNGYTF	TGTGCCAGCAGCTTAGCAGGGGGGAACGGCTACACCTTC
TRBV5-1	TRBJ2-5	.	.	CASNRGLQETQYF	TGCGCCAGTAATAGGGGTCTCCAAGAGACCCAGTACTTC
TRBV12-3/TRBV12-4	TRBJ1-2	.	.	CASSRPESYGYTF	TGTGCCAGCAGTAGACCCGAAAGCTATGGCTACACCTTC
TRBV12-3/TRBV12-4	TRBJ2-7	few	.	CASSGVTYEQYF	TGTGCCAGCAGTGGGGTAACCTACGAGCAGTACTTC
TRBV3-1/TRBV3-2	TRBJ1-1	few	.	CASRKFKNTEAFF	TGTGCCAGCAGAAAGTTTAAGAACACTGAAGCTTTCTTT
TRBV20-1	TRBJ1-4	.	.	CSARENEKLFF	TGCAGTGCTAGGGAAAATGAAAAACTGTTTTTT
TRBV3-1/TRBV3-2	TRBJ1-2	.	.	CASSQEVAGSVYGYTF	TGTGCCAGCAGCCAAGAAGTGGCAGGTAGTGTCTATGGCTACACCTTC
TRBV7-9	TRBJ2-1	.	TRBD2	CASSPPEASGPNYNEQFF	TGTGCCAGCAGCCCTCCGGAGGCTAGCGGGCCTAACTACAATGAGCAGTTCTTC
TRBV7-8	TRBJ1-2	.	.	CASSEATAGDYSVWGYTF	TGTGCCAGCAGCGAAGCCACCGCAGGGGATTATAGCGTATGGGGCTACACCTTC
TRBV23-1	TRBJ2-7	.	TRBD1	CASSPTGQGEPYEQYF	TGCGCCAGCAGTCCCACCGGACAGGGGGAGCCCTACGAGCAGTACTTC
TRBV5-8	TRBJ2-3	once	.	CASSQGISTDTQYF	TGTGCCAGCAGTCAGGGAATTAGCACAGATACGCAGTATTTT
TRBV3-1/TRBV3-2	TRBJ2-3	.	TRBD2	CASSSGGHTDTQYF	TGTGCCAGCAGTAGCGGGGGCCACACAGATACGCAGTATTTT
TRBV7-2	TRBJ1-1	.	.	CASSFRGAPEAFF	TGTGCCAGCAGCTTTAGGGGAGCTCCTGAAGCTTTCTTT
TRBV5-8	TRBJ1-2	.	.	CASSQPYRVLNYGYTF	TGTGCCAGCAGCCAACCTTACAGAGTACTCAACTATGGCTACACCTTC
TRBV9	TRBJ1-1	.	.	CASSVDWSTNTEAFF	TGTGCCAGCAGCGTAGATTGGAGTACTAACACTGAAGCTTTCTTT
TRBV6-2/TRBV6-3	TRBJ1-2	.	.	CASSYKRDQAAFNTNYGYTF	TGTGCCAGCAGTTATAAGAGAGATCAGGCCGCCTTCAACACTAACTATGGCTACACCTTC
TRBV7-6	TRBJ2-7	.	TRBD1	CASSLGPGGYYEQYF	TGTGCCAGCAGCTTAGGGCCAGGGGGATACTACGAGCAGTACTTC
TRBV4-2	TRBJ1-1	.	.	CASSQDRGTEAFF	TGTGCCAGCAGCCAAGACAGGGGCACTGAAGCTTTCTTT
TRBV28	TRBJ2-2	.	TRBD2	CASSVRLAGPGELFF	TGTGCCAGCAGTGTAAGACTAGCCGGGCCCGGGGAGCTGTTTTTT
TRBV5-1	TRBJ2-7	.	TRBD1	CASSWGSGDSNYEQYF	TGCGCCAGCAGCTGGGGTTCCGGGGACAGCAACTACGAGCAGTACTTC
TRBV4-2	TRBJ2-2	.	.	CASSQLSGANTGELFF	TGTGCCAGCAGCCAACTATCAGGGGCGAACACCGGGGAGCTGTTTTTT
TRBV9	TRBJ2-5	.	.	CASSIRQGGAQETQYF	TGTGCCAGCAGCATTCGACAGGGAGGAGCCCAAGAGACCCAGTACTTC
TRBV12-5	TRBJ1-1	.	.	CASGLLPGPTMNTEAFF	TGTGCTAGTGGTTTATTACCAGGGCCCACGATGAACACTGAAGCTTTCTTT
TRBV6-5	TRBJ2-2	.	TRBD2	CASGASGSSAGELFF	TGTGCCAGCGGGGCTAGCGGGAGTAGCGCCGGGGAGCTGTTTTTT
TRBV6-5	TRBJ1-5	.	.	CASRGGQSNQPQHF	TGTGCCAGCAGGGGCGGACAGAGCAATCAGCCCCAGCATTTT
TRBV7-9	TRBJ2-7	.	.	CASSLSESSYEQYF	TGTGCCAGCAGCTTGTCGGAGAGCTCCTACGAGCAGTACTTC
TRBV4-3	TRBJ1-2	few	.	CASSFSTTEYGYTF	TGCGCCAGCAGCTTTAGCACGACAGAGTATGGCTACACCTTC
TRBV5-5	TRBJ2-1	.	.	CASSLATGPYNEQFF	TGTGCCAGCAGCTTGGCAACAGGGCCGTACAATGAGCAGTTCTTC